This T cell receptor beta chain came from a study of CD8+ T cells in alopecia areata. Background on the study: Administration of oral tofacitinib to treated patients was at 5 to 10 mg twice daily.

This clone was observed a single time. Described treatment: oral pan-JAK inhibitor, 5-10 mg twice daily. The CDR3 totals 12 residues. The germline V gene has CDR1 GTSNPN and CDR2 SVGIG (reference sequence). V was pared by 4 bases and J by 7 bases, with 13 bases between. RNA was isolated and reverse transcribed to cDNA, the sequencing template. TCRdb keeps only in-frame clones here, not all; method: immunoSEQ multiplex PCR. The sample lists some 170,000 clones, about 55% occurring once. Source: CD8+ T cells sorted from blood, taken at week 24, from a patient treated with tofacitinib. This chain uses TRBV30 with TRBJ1-1; weak D call: TRBD1 (5 bases). This clonotype originated in a human donor with alopecia areata. This chain's CDR3 is CAWTQGRNEAFF. The CDR3 DNA is TGTGCCTGGACCCAGGGTCGGAATGAAGCTTTCTTT.